Sequencing of this T cell receptor (beta chain) was carried out in a study of shared clonotypes between healthy human individuals. TCRdb keeps only in-frame clones here, not all; method: immunoSEQ multiplex PCR. The table has 2 million to 2.5 million clones, over 85% seen once. This CDR3 contains 15 residues. Germline V gives CDR1 MGHRA, CDR2 YSYEKL. J was trimmed by 3 bases and V by 1 base; bases with no gene match: 5. CD45RO-negative cells were positively selected for CCR7, leaving out terminally differentiated effector memory CD45RA+ cells. This sequence was found in a man between 18 and 29 years old in good health. Material for sequencing was naive CD8+ T cells sorted from blood. The genes are TRBV4-1 and TRBJ2-7; 8 nucleotides align to TRBD1. Here the CDR3 reads CASSQAAGTGYEQYF. DNA for the CDR3: TGCGCCAGCAGCCAAGCAGCCGGGACAGGCTACGAGCAGTACTTC.